This is a list of T cell receptor beta chains from one sample in a study of CD8 T cells in Susac syndrome. TCRdb re-analysed the immunoSEQ multiplex PCR reads in MiXCR, keeping a single row per CDR3 protein. The sample holds fewer than 150,000 distinct CDR3 sequences, just under 95% seen once. Sample: CD4+ T cells from PBMCs. The receptors originated from a human donor with multiple sclerosis. CDR3s include the opening cysteine and the closing phenylalanine or tryptophan. A D gene is named only where the DNA matches it firmly. Expanded clones are given a class, and other clones once, few, many or no size at all.

J gene,D gene,clone size,V gene,CDR3 DNA,CDR3 protein
TRBJ2-1,.,.,TRBV6-2/TRBV6-3,TGTGCCAGCAGCCCACCACAGGGCCACGATGAGCAGTTCTTC,CASSPPQGHDEQFF
TRBJ2-2,.,.,TRBV28,TGTGCCAGCAGTTTAATTCCACCGTTGGGCACCGGGGAGCTGTTTTTT,CASSLIPPLGTGELFF
TRBJ2-5,.,.,TRBV30,TGTGCCTGGAGTGGCAGAGGGGGAGGCGAGACCCAGTACTTC,CAWSGRGGGETQYF
TRBJ1-1,TRBD1,.,TRBV7-2,TGTGCCAGCAGCCAAAGACAGGGAACGAGTGAAGCTTTCTTT,CASSQRQGTSEAFF
TRBJ2-2,.,.,TRBV21-1,TGTGCCAGCAGCAAAGGACTAGCCGGGGAGCTGTTTTTT,CASSKGLAGELFF
TRBJ2-7,TRBD1,.,TRBV6-5,TGTGCCAGCAGTTATCAGACAGGGGACGAGCAGTACTTC,CASSYQTGDEQYF
TRBJ2-7,.,.,TRBV6-5,TGTGCCAGCAGTTACTCCGGGATTTATAGCTCCTACGAGCAGTACTTC,CASSYSGIYSSYEQYF
TRBJ2-3,TRBD1,.,TRBV20-1,TGCAGTGCTAGACATGGGACAGGGACAGATACGCAGTATTTT,CSARHGTGTDTQYF
TRBJ1-2,.,.,TRBV12-3/TRBV12-4,TGTGCCAGCAGTTTATCCCCAAGAGGGGGGTATAACTATGGCTACACCTTC,CASSLSPRGGYNYGYTF
TRBJ2-5,.,.,TRBV7-3,TGTGCCAGCAGCCCCCGCGGCCGGACCGAGGCCCAGTACTTC,CASSPRGRTEAQYF
TRBJ1-3,TRBD1,.,TRBV23-1,TGCGCCAGCAGTCTTGAAGGGGGGACAGCAGCTGGAAACACCATATATTTT,CASSLEGGTAAGNTIYF
TRBJ1-2,.,.,TRBV27,TGTGCCAGCAGTTTAAATCGGGGTTCCTATGGCTACACCTTC,CASSLNRGSYGYTF
TRBJ2-2,.,.,TRBV5-6,TGTGCCAGCAGTTGGGTCCCTAACACCGGGGAGCTGTTTTTT,CASSWVPNTGELFF
TRBJ2-2,.,.,TRBV29-1,TGCAGCGTTAAAGCGTCAGTTGGGGAGCTGTTTTTT,CSVKASVGELFF
TRBJ2-3,TRBD1,.,TRBV30,TGTGCCTCATCTCCGGGACAGGGACCAGATACGCAGTATTTT,CASSPGQGPDTQYF
TRBJ1-5,.,.,TRBV6-6,TGTGCCAGCAGTACGAGTGATAGCAATCAGCCCCAGCATTTT,CASSTSDSNQPQHF
TRBJ1-5,.,.,TRBV19,TGTGCCAGTAGTACGGACGGGTCCGATCAGCCCCAGCATTTT,CASSTDGSDQPQHF
TRBJ2-7,.,.,TRBV12-3/TRBV12-4,TGTGCCAGCAGTTCTTACGGGACTGAAACCTACGAGCAGTACTTC,CASSSYGTETYEQYF
TRBJ1-5,.,.,TRBV7-2,TGTGCCAGCAGCTTCATAGATCAGCCCCAGCATTTT,CASSFIDQPQHF
TRBJ2-1,.,.,TRBV27,TGTGCCAGCAGTAGGAGGGGACAGTTTTTCGAGGGGGGTGAGCAGTTCTTC,CASSRRGQFFEGGEQFF
TRBJ2-7,.,.,TRBV20-1,TGCAGTGCTAGAGATCCGTGGGGAGGGGGCAACGAGCAGTACTTC,CSARDPWGGGNEQYF
TRBJ2-5,TRBD2,.,TRBV5-4,TGTGCCAGCAGCTTGGTTCTAGCGGGGGGGCTAGAGACCCAGTACTTC,CASSLVLAGGLETQYF
TRBJ1-6,.,.,TRBV27,TGTGCCAGCAGTCCGCGACCCCCCCGGGCAGGAAGTAATTCACCCCTCCACTTT,CASSPRPPRAGSNSPLHF
TRBJ1-2,.,.,TRBV12-3/TRBV12-4,TGTGCCAGCAGTTTTGACAGGTCCTTTATAGGCTACACCTTC,CASSFDRSFIGYTF
TRBJ2-5,.,once,TRBV9,TGTGCCAGCAGCGTAACCGGGGAGACCCAGTACTTC,CASSVTGETQYF
TRBJ1-1,.,.,TRBV12-3/TRBV12-4,TGTGCCAGCAGTTTCATTTCAGGATACGGGACTGAAGCTTTCTTT,CASSFISGYGTEAFF
TRBJ1-1,.,.,TRBV7-9,TGTGCCAGCAGCTTAGTTGGTTACCAAGCTTTCTTT,CASSLVGYQAFF
TRBJ1-2,.,.,TRBV20-1,TGCAGTGCTCGAGCAGGGTCGGGTGGCTACACCTTC,CSARAGSGGYTF
TRBJ2-1,.,.,TRBV30,TGTGCCTGGAGTGTATCTGGGTTGAGCTCCTACAATGAGCAGTTCTTC,CAWSVSGLSSYNEQFF
TRBJ2-3,TRBD2,.,TRBV29-1,TGCAGCGTTGAAGATGGGCGGGGGGCTGAAGATACGCAGTATTTT,CSVEDGRGAEDTQYF
TRBJ1-2,.,.,TRBV20-1,TGCAGTGCTGGAGGCGGGGATTATATCTATGGCTACACCTTC,CSAGGGDYIYGYTF
TRBJ1-4,TRBD1,.,TRBV13,TGTGCCAGCAGCTTAAGGCAGGGGGCGACTAATGAAAAACTGTTTTTT,CASSLRQGATNEKLFF
TRBJ2-2,TRBD2,.,TRBV20-1,TGCAGTGCCCCCGGGGGGGCGAACACCGGGGAGCTGTTTTTT,CSAPGGANTGELFF
TRBJ1-4,.,.,TRBV7-9,TGTGCCAGCAGCTTAGCGGGTTCAGATGAAAAACTGTTTTTT,CASSLAGSDEKLFF
TRBJ2-7,.,.,TRBV5-1,TGCGCCAGCAGACAGGACAGGGACTACTACGAGCAGTACTTC,CASRQDRDYYEQYF
TRBJ2-1,.,.,TRBV29-1,TGCAGCGTCAAGGGGGGCGCACGGATTGAGCAGTTCTTC,CSVKGGARIEQFF
TRBJ1-2,.,.,TRBV20-1,TGCAGTGCTAGAGGGGAGGGCCAGGCTAACTATGGCTACACCTTC,CSARGEGQANYGYTF
TRBJ2-7,.,.,TRBV20-1,TGCAGTGCTAGATTGGTAAGAGTAGGCAGGCCTTCGTCCTTGGGAGAGCAGTACTTC,CSARLVRVGRPSSLGEQYF
TRBJ2-5,.,.,TRBV2,TGTGCCAGCAGTTTGGGGGCCTCGACCGCCCAAGAGACCCAGTACTTC,CASSLGASTAQETQYF
TRBJ1-1,.,.,TRBV5-4,TGTGCCAGCAGACGACAGGAAAACACTGAAGCTTTCTTT,CASRRQENTEAFF
TRBJ2-7,.,.,TRBV5-4,TGTGCCAGCAGCTTGGATCAGGGTATCCCCTACGAGCAGTACTTC,CASSLDQGIPYEQYF
TRBJ1-1,.,.,TRBV2,TGTGCCAGCAGAAAGAGAAGGACGGGGAACACTGAAGCTTTCTTT,CASRKRRTGNTEAFF
TRBJ2-2,.,.,TRBV20-1,TGCAGTGCTAACAGGAACACCGGGGAGCTGTTTTTT,CSANRNTGELFF
TRBJ1-2,TRBD1,.,TRBV5-1,TGCGCCAGCAGCTTGGCCACCGGGACAGGGAGCGGCTACACCTTC,CASSLATGTGSGYTF
TRBJ1-1,.,.,TRBV6-6,TGTGCCAGCAGTTACGTTGGCACTGAAGCTTTCTTT,CASSYVGTEAFF
TRBJ2-1,.,.,TRBV19,TGTGCCAGTAGTTTAGAGGGGGTCTCCTACAATGAGCAGTTCTTC,CASSLEGVSYNEQFF
TRBJ1-1,.,.,TRBV12-3/TRBV12-4,TGTGCCAGCACCATACGGGTCATGAACACTGAAGCTTTCTTT,CASTIRVMNTEAFF